Each of the 25 T cell receptor beta chains below was sequenced from the same sample in a study of regulatory T cells in long-lasting Graves disease. Building the TCR beta libraries relied on iRepertoire HTBI primers, and CDR3 regions underwent Arm-PCR. One entry per CDR3 protein, called by TCRdb with MiXCR from the multiplex PCR reads. The sample has over 300,000 distinct CDR3 sequences; around 15% are singletons. Noted time point: newly diagnosed GD, antithyroid drugs for less than 3 months. Scientists built the TCR library using RNA that was extracted from PBMCs. The sequencing here drew on peripheral blood mononuclear cells (PBMCs), taken at new diagnosis, from a patient treated with antithyroid drugs. Receptor source: a female donor with Graves disease.

This clonotype was observed at least ten times. The chain employs TRBV4-3 and TRBJ2-3; D gene uncertain. Trimming pared 4 bases from V and 3 bases from J, leaving 11 bases between. The CDR3 has 14 amino acids. Looked up from germline, CDR1 is LGHNA and CDR2 is YSLEER. This CDR3 is CASSLDIKTDTQYF. The DNA of the CDR3 is TGCGCCAGCAGCCTAGACATTAAGACAGATACGCAGTATTTT.

This clonotype came up many times. The chain combines TRBV19 with TRBJ1-5; 8 bases align to TRBD1. Germline loops: CDR1 LNHDA, CDR2 SQIVND (reference sequence). V trimming: 3 bases; J trimming: 7 bases; junction bases outside the gene matches: 5. The CDR3 spans 14 residues. DNA of the CDR3: TGTGCCAGTAGTATGCGGACAGGGCCGCAGCCCCAGCATTTT. Its protein product is CASSMRTGPQPQHF.

This clonotype has at least ten counts. V usage is TRBV5-1 and J usage is TRBJ1-1, with TRBD1 identical over 7 bases. Germline V gene data show CDR1 as SGHRS and CDR2 as YFSETQ. CDR3 size: 14 residues. V dropped 3 bases and J dropped 6; count of bases not matched to a gene: 8. CDR3 sequence (DNA): TGCGCCAGCAGCTGGGACAGAGTTGGCGCTGAAGCTTTCTTT. Translation: CASSWDRVGAEAFF.

In this sample, this clonotype turned up many times. This sequence joins TRBV7-9 and TRBJ2-5; D is undetermined. The length of the CDR3 is 15 residues. The V gene lost 5 bases and the J gene lost 0 bases, with 13 bases spanning the gap. The germline V gene has CDR1 SEHNR and CDR2 FQNEAQ (reference sequence). DNA for the CDR3: TGTGCCAGCAGCCGAATGGCTGGGTACCAAGAGACCCAGTACTTC. Translating gives CASSRMAGYQETQYF.

This chain uses TRBV7-9 with TRBJ2-1; D not certain. This CDR3 has 16 residues. Germline V lookup: CDR1 SEHNR, CDR2 FQNEAQ (reference sequence). Trimming left V 5 bases short and J 7 bases short, with 21 bases between. This CDR3 reads CASSDGKGDAGNEQFF. The DNA of the CDR3 is TGTGCCAGCAGCGATGGAAAAGGAGATGCCGGGAATGAGCAGTTCTTC.

This clonotype was seen at least ten times. This chain joins TRBV20-1 and TRBJ1-5, with D perhaps TRBD1 (6 bases). The CDR3 spans 13 residues. The ends were cut back, 2 bases at V and 3 bases at J, with 8 bases in the middle. In germline, CDR1 is DFQATT, CDR2 SNEGSKA (reference sequence). Written as DNA, the CDR3 is TGCAGTGCTAGATGGACAGACAATCAGCCCCAGCATTTT. Its translation is CSARWTDNQPQHF.

Turning to this clonotype: This may arise from a read error, as a much more abundant clone is one base away. The CDR3: CTSSLRQGEQPQHF. The CDR3, as DNA: TGTACCAGCAGTTTACGACAGGGTGAACAGCCCCAGCATTTT. The rearrangement uses TRBV12-3 or TRBV12-4 and TRBJ1-5; 7 bases map to TRBD1. The CDR3 is 14 amino acids.

On this clonotype: This could be a read error, since a much larger clone is one nucleotide away. V usage is TRBV28 and J usage is TRBJ1-5; the match to TRBD1 covers 10 bases. The CDR3 is made up of 15 amino acids. V lost 4 bases to trimming and J lost 9 bases; unmatched junction nucleotides: 9. Germline lookup yields CDR1 MDHEN and CDR2 SYDVKM. Here the CDR3 DNA reads TGTGCCAGCAGTTCGACAGGGGGCGAAGGAGCGCCCCAGCATTTT. It yields the protein CASSSTGGEGAPQHF.

This clonotype was detected many times. This chain connects TRBV2 to TRBJ2-1; 7 bases fit TRBD2. The CDR3 is 15 amino acids. Germline V gene lookup returns CDR1 SNHLY and CDR2 FYNNEI. With V trimmed by 3 bases and J by 5 bases, 7 bases remained unmatched. The CDR3 region is CASSEGAGPHNEQFF. The CDR3 region has the DNA TGTGCCAGCAGTGAGGGAGCGGGGCCCCACAATGAGCAGTTCTTC. The variable domain in full, with the rest retrieved from reference TRBV2 and TRBJ2-1, is EPEVTQTPSHQVTQMGQEVILRCVPISNHLYFYWYRQILGQKVEFLVSFYNNEISEKSEIFDDQFSVERPDGSNFTLKIRSTKLEDSAMYFCASSEGAGPHNEQFFGPGTRLTVL.

V gene TRBV29-1 combines with J gene TRBJ2-7; D might be TRBD2 (5 bases). The germline V gene encodes CDR1 SQVTM and CDR2 ANQGSEA. V lost 5 bases to trimming and J lost 6 bases, with 14 bases between them. The CDR3 length is 12 residues. The CDR3 coding sequence is TGCAGCGTTTCCCCGGACTCGGGCGAGCAGTACTTC. Its translation is CSVSPDSGEQYF.

This clonotype occurred many times. The gene calls are TRBV29-1 and TRBJ1-5; D gene ambiguous. Germline V CDR1 and CDR2: SQVTM, ANQGSEA. CDR3 length: 12 amino acids. V was clipped by 4 bases and J by 13 bases, with 17 bases between them. The CDR3 loop reads CSVATGGMAQHF. The CDR3 DNA sequence: TGCAGCGTTGCCACGGGAGGTATGGCACAGCATTTT.

This clonotype was observed at least ten times. The CDR3: CASSSYGTDYGYTF. DNA of the CDR3: TGTGCCAGCAGTTCATACGGGACCGATTATGGCTACACCTTC. The chain couples TRBV28 to TRBJ1-2; maybe TRBD1 (5 bases). Deletions cut 4 bases from V and 5 bases from J, with 14 bases between. Germline V lookup: CDR1 MDHEN, CDR2 SYDVKM. The CDR3 consists of 14 residues.

A single count supports this clonotype. The likely explanation is a read error, given a far larger clone one base away. The rearrangement uses TRBV27 and TRBJ2-7; maybe TRBD1 (5 bases). This CDR3 is 15 amino acids long. Germline lookup yields CDR1 MNHEY and CDR2 SMNVEV (reference sequence). This CDR3 is CASRLCWGGTYEQYF. CDR3 DNA sequence: TGTGCCAGCCGTTTATGTTGGGGCGGTACCTACGAGCAGTACTTC.

Ten or more counts support this clonotype. V usage is TRBV12-3 or TRBV12-4 and J usage is TRBJ1-5, with a tentative D call TRBD1 (6 bases). The CDR3 is 15 residues long. Trimming took off 2 bases at V and 1 base at J, with 9 bases between the two ends. CDR3 sequence reads: CASSLSGTSNQPQHF. Here the CDR3 DNA reads TGTGCCAGCAGTTTAAGTGGGACAAGCAATCAGCCCCAGCATTTT.

This clonotype was found many times. The chain recombines TRBV2 with TRBJ2-5; possible D gene TRBD2, 5 bases. Germline V gene lookup returns CDR1 SNHLY and CDR2 FYNNEI. The ends were cut back, 6 bases at V and 2 bases at J, with 10 bases in the middle. This CDR3 is built from 13 residues. The DNA for the CDR3 is TGTGCCAGCAGGGCGGGCGTGCAAGAGACCCAGTACTTC. Residues: CASRAGVQETQYF.

This clonotype was picked up many times. V and J are TRBV20-1 and TRBJ2-1; 7 bases line up with TRBD2. CDR3 length: 14 residues. Germline V CDR1 and CDR2: DFQATT, SNEGSKA (reference sequence). V lost 3 bases, J lost 7 bases, and 9 bases stayed unmatched. CDR3 protein: CSARFASGANEQFF. The CDR3 coding sequence is TGCAGTGCTAGGTTTGCTAGCGGAGCGAATGAGCAGTTCTTC.

Remarks on this clonotype: One end of the junction does not line up with germline, which may come from a read error. The chain recombines TRBV30 with TRBJ2-7, with D unclear. Germline lookup yields CDR1 GTSNPN and CDR2 SVGIG (reference sequence). The CDR3 has 13 amino acids. In DNA, the CDR3 is TGTGCCCGGAGTGTGGGCCACTCCTACGAGCAGTACTTC. Protein sequence: CARSVGHSYEQYF.

This clonotype was detected many times. This chain joins TRBV27 and TRBJ2-1; TRBD2 matches 13 bases. The CDR3 runs 16 residues. CDR1 is MNHEY and CDR2 is SMNVEV in the germline V gene (reference sequence). Trimming removed 7 bases from V and 3 bases from J; junction bases left unmatched: 6. The CDR3 sequence: CASTRLAGGNYNEQFF. The CDR3 bases are TGTGCCAGCACTAGACTAGCGGGAGGTAACTACAATGAGCAGTTCTTC.

This clonotype was detected ten times or more. This sequence joins TRBV4-3 and TRBJ1-1; D not resolved. In germline, CDR1 is LGHNA, CDR2 YSLEER. V lost 0 bases to trimming and J lost 5 bases, with 13 bases between them. The CDR3 sequence is 15 residues long. The CDR3 spells CASSQEADGWTEAFF. The DNA for the CDR3 is TGCGCCAGCAGCCAAGAGGCGGACGGGTGGACTGAAGCTTTCTTT.

V and J are TRBV4-1 and TRBJ2-2; D remains unclear. Trimming took off 2 bases at V and 9 bases at J, with 7 bases between the two ends. The CDR3 is 12 amino acids. Germline CDR1 and CDR2: MGHRA and YSYEKL. DNA of the CDR3: TGCGCCAGCAGCCAACGTCCCTGGGAGCTGTTTTTT. It specifies CASSQRPWELFF.

This clonotype came up once. A much larger clone is a single base away; this may be a read error. The V call is TRBV11-2, the J call TRBJ1-6; D unresolved. The CDR3 extends over 14 amino acids. The V end lost 2 bases, the J end lost 11 bases, and 13 bases lay between the germline ends. Germline values: CDR1 SGHAT, CDR2 FQNNGV. The CDR3 DNA is TGTGCCAGCAGCTTATCCCTGAGCGGAGCACCCCTCCACTTT. Translation: CASSLSLSGAPLHF.

On this clonotype itself: A much larger clonotype is one base distant, so this may be a read error. The V and J genes are TRBV29-1 and TRBJ2-1; 7 bases agree with TRBD2. This CDR3 contains 15 residues. Per germline, CDR1 SQVTM and CDR2 ANQGSEA. In nucleotides, the CDR3 is TGCAGCATTGAAGATAATACTAGCGTTGGGGATGAGCAGTTCTTC. Its translation is CSIEDNTSVGDEQFF.

The sample holds many counts of this clonotype. The J gene is TRBJ1-1, the V gene TRBV5-1; 7 bases fit TRBD1. The CDR3 spans 16 residues. V lost 0 bases to trimming and J lost 4 bases; unmatched junction nucleotides: 9. The germline gives CDR1 SGHRS, CDR2 YFSETQ. CDR3 nucleotides: TGCGCCAGCAGCTTGGGAGAAGACAGGGCGGTCACTGAAGCTTTCTTT. Translating it yields CASSLGEDRAVTEAFF.

This chain joins TRBV10-1 and TRBJ2-1; 15 bases match TRBD2. Germline CDR1 is WNHNN and CDR2 is SYGVQD (reference sequence). This CDR3 is built from 18 residues. J lost 2 bases, V lost 6 bases, and 8 bases had no gene match. The CDR3 DNA sequence: TGCGCCAGCAGCCCGGGACTAGCGGGAGGACTAACCTACAATGAGCAGTTCTTC. As protein: CASSPGLAGGLTYNEQFF.

This clonotype was seen at least ten times. V and J are TRBV18 and TRBJ1-1, with D unclear. CDR3 length equals 12 residues. Germline lookup yields CDR1 KGHSH and CDR2 LQKENI. The V gene lost 5 bases and the J gene lost 7 bases, with 11 bases spanning the gap. The CDR3 DNA reads as TGTGCCAGCTCATATGGACGGAATGAAGCTTTCTTT. As protein: CASSYGRNEAFF.